This paragraph covers one T cell receptor beta chain sequence. TCRdb's copy holds only in-frame clones and misses some; the assay was immunoSEQ multiplex PCR. The table includes 65,000 to 80,000 clones, roughly 89% detected once. The record originates from a study of blood T cell repertoires in COVID-19. Overall study: The study drew acute and convalescent COVID-19 samples from the United States, Italy and Spain. T cells, B-cell-depleted T cells, or PBMCs provided the cDNA or gDNA that served as material.

The receptor's source is a human donor in a cohort sampled during active COVID-19. The material sequenced was peripheral blood.

This CDR3 is CASSLAHGGGPSYEQYF. CDR3 sequence (DNA): TGTGCCAGCAGCTTAGCGCATGGCGGGGGCCCTTCCTACGAGCAGTACTTC. The chain combines TRBV7-2 with TRBJ2-7; perhaps TRBD2 as D (7 bases). Trimming cost V 0 bases and J 1 base, with 16 bases left between them. Germline CDR1 reads SGHTA; CDR2 reads FQGNSA. This CDR3 spans 17 amino acids.